Listed below are T cell receptor beta chains from one sample, sequenced in a study of blood T cells in healthy people across ages. TCRdb re-analysed the 5' RACE reads in MiXCR, keeping a single row per CDR3 protein. The sample shows over 700,000 distinct CDR3 sequences, around 25% of them seen only once. These data were also filed under a second study, of T cells of mothers and their children.

Sequenced material: blood. The receptors were gathered from a boy aged 5-17 years in good health. The CDR3 runs from the conserved cysteine through the conserved F or W. The order of the fields is J gene, clone size, V gene, D gene, CDR3 protein, CDR3 DNA. A D gene is named only where the DNA matches it firmly. Expanded clones get a size class; other rows say once, few or many, or leave the size out.

TRBJ2-7 | few | TRBV29-1 | NA | CSVGVDGLSYEQYF | TGCAGTGTCGGCGTTGACGGCCTCTCCTACGAGCAGTACTTC
TRBJ2-2 | NA | TRBV4-3 | TRBD2 | CASSQLLRGTGELFF | TGCGCCAGCAGCCAATTGTTGCGGGGGACCGGGGAGCTGTTTTTT
TRBJ1-1 | few | TRBV29-1 | NA | CSVVRSASTEAFF | TGCAGCGTTGTTAGGTCAGCCAGCACTGAAGCTTTCTTT
TRBJ2-5 | few | TRBV28 | TRBD1 | CASSTRWTGDAETQYF | TGTGCCAGCAGCACAAGATGGACAGGGGATGCGGAGACCCAGTACTTC
TRBJ2-3 | NA | TRBV24-1 | NA | CATSGPGTTDTQYF | TGTGCCACCAGTGGCCCCGGGACCACAGATACGCAGTATTTT
TRBJ2-1 | few | TRBV7-6 | NA | CASSPAGALYNEQFF | TGTGCCAGCAGTCCCGCGGGCGCTTTGTACAATGAGCAGTTCTTC
TRBJ2-7 | once | TRBV10-3 | NA | CAISEDREPYEQYF | TGTGCCATCAGTGAGGATCGGGAGCCGTACGAGCAGTACTTC
TRBJ1-5 | NA | TRBV20-1 | TRBD1 | CSASLGTGFNQPQHF | TGCAGTGCTAGTCTCGGGACAGGGTTCAATCAGCCCCAGCATTTT
TRBJ2-2 | few | TRBV20-1 | NA | CSERDNTGELFF | TGCAGTGAACGGGATAACACCGGGGAGCTGTTTTTT
TRBJ2-1 | many | TRBV7-2 | TRBD2 | CASSSGLGSYNEQFF | TGTGCCAGCAGCTCCGGACTAGGCTCCTACAATGAGCAGTTCTTC
TRBJ2-5 | NA | TRBV3-1 | NA | CASGDQETQYF | TGTGCCAGCGGAGACCAAGAGACCCAGTACTTC
TRBJ2-3 | few | TRBV11-1 | NA | CASEDRPGTDTQYF | TGTGCCAGCGAAGACAGGCCCGGGACGGATACGCAGTATTTT
TRBJ2-7 | few | TRBV12-3/TRBV12-4 | NA | CASSLRTGSSYEQYF | TGTGCCAGCAGTTTAAGGACGGGAAGCTCCTACGAGCAGTACTTC
TRBJ2-2 | few | TRBV6-1 | NA | CAIHARGLNTGELFF | TGTGCCATCCACGCCAGGGGCCTAAACACCGGGGAGCTGTTTTTT
TRBJ1-5 | NA | TRBV29-1 | TRBD1 | CSVGQGDNQPQHF | TGCAGCGTCGGACAGGGGGACAATCAGCCCCAGCATTTT
TRBJ2-1 | once | TRBV20-1 | NA | CSARPGLSNEQFF | TGCAGTGCTAGACCGGGACTTTCTAATGAGCAGTTCTTC
TRBJ2-1 | NA | TRBV12-3/TRBV12-4 | NA | CASSPLGGKYNEQFF | TGTGCCAGCAGTCCACTGGGTGGGAAATACAATGAGCAGTTCTTC
TRBJ2-7 | NA | TRBV9 | TRBD2 | CASSVGLAGIEQYF | TGTGCCAGCAGCGTGGGACTAGCGGGTATCGAGCAGTACTTC